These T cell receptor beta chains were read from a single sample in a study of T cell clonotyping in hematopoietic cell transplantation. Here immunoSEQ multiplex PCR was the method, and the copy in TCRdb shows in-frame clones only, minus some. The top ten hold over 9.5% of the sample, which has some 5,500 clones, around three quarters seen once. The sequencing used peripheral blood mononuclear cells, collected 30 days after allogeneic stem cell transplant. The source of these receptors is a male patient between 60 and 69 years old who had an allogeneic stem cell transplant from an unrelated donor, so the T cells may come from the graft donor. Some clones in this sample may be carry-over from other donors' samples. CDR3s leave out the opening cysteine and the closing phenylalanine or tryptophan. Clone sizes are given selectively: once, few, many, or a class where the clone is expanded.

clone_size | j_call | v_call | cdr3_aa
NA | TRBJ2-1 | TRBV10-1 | ASSRGQVGVLGRANEQF
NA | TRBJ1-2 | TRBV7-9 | ASSMGQTPGYT
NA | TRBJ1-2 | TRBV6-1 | ASSGQGGYEANYGYT
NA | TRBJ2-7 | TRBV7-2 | ASSLGTSGSYEQY
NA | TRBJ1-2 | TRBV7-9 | TLDQRTGAFFNYGYT
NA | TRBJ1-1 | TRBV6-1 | ATGQGVVTEAF
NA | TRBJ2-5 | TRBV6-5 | ASSMYTSALETQY
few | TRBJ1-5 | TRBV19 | ASSAPVASAQPQH
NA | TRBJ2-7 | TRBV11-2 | ASSLDRGLAHIYEQY
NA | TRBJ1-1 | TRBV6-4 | ASKRRMNTEAF
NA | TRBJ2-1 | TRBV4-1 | ASSQGASGTSYYNEQF
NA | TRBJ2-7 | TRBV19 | ASSTGQSYEQY
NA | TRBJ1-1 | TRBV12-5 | ASGLVQGMAEAF
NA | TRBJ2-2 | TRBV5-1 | ASSLTGGTGELF
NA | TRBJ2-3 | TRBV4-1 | ASSQEPPDTQY
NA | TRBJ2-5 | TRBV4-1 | ASSQGVQSAGIQETQY
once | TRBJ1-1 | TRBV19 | ASSTTGLGVTEAF
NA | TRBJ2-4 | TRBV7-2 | ASSKNTGGAGNIQY
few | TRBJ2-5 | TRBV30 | AGRGGYGETQY
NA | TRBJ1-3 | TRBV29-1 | SVDDLGNTIY
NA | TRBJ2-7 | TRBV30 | AWSRRSGSGISYEQY
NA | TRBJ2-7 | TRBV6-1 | ASRLAGPSSYEQY
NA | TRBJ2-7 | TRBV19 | ASSMSELAGGNYEQY
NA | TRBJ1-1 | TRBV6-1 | ASIAGTSEAF
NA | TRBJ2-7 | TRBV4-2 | ASSQDYSSYEQY
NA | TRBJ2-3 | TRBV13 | ASSEGMTRGPDTQY
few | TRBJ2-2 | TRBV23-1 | ASSWTRDRGGEGVGELF
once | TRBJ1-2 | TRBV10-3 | AISEPGGTGGPVYT
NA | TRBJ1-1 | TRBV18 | ASSQQGNTEAF
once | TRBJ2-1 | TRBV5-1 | ASSHYGQVDNEQF
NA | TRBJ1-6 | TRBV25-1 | ASSGSMVSPLH
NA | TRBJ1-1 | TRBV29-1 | SVEEAHKEGEWGRGTEAF
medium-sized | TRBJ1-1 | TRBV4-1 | ASSQGDRANTEAF
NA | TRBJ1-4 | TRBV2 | ASSFPLTTGTQKTNEKLF
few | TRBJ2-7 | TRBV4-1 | ASSSTYRDYEQY
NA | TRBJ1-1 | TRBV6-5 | ASSYSDRGRAF
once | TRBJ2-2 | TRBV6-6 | ASSRGEDTGELF
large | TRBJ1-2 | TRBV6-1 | ASSDGTGDFYGYT
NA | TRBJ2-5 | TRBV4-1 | ASSQRGQGGQETQY
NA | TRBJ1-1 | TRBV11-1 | ASSLAGRTNTEAF
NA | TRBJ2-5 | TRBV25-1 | ASSGPERGSQETQY